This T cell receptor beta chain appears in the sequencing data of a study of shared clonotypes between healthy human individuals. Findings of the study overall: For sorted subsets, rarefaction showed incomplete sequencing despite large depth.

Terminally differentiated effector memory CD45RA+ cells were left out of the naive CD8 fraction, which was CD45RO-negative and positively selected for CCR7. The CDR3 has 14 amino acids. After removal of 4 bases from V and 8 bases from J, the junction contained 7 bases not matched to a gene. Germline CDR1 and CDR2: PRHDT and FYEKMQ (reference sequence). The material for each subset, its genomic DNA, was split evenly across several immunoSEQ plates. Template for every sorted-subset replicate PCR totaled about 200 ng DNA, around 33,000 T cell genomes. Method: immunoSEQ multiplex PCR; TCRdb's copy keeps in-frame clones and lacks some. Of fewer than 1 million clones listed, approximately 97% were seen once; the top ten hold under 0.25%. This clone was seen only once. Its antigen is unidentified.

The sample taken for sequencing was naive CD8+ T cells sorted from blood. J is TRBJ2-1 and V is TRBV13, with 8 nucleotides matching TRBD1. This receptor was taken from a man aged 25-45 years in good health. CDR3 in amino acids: CASSYTGGPDEQFF. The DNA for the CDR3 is TGTGCCAGCAGCTACACAGGGGGACCGGATGAGCAGTTCTTC.